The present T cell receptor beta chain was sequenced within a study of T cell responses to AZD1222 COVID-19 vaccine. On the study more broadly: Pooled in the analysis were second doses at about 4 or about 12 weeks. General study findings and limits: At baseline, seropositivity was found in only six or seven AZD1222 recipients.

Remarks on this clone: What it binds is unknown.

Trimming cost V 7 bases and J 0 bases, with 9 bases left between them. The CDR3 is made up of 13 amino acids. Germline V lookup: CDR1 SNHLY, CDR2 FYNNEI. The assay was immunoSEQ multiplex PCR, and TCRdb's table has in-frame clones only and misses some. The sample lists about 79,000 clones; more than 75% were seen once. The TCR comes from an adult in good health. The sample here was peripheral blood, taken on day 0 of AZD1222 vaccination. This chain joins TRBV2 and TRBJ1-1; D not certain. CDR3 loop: CASTQTLNTEAFF. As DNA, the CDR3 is TGTGCCAGCACCCAAACCTTGAACACTGAAGCTTTCTTT.